Below are 12 T cell receptor beta chains sequenced from a single sample in a study of CD4 T cells in relation to SARS-CoV-2 and coronaviruses. Unexposed donor CD4+ T cells date from about 2010-2019, before the COVID-19 pandemic. The table came from immunoSEQ multiplex PCR; TCRdb's copy has only in-frame clones and leaves some out. The data show around 65,000 clones, over 70% seen once. Sequencing input: memory CD4+ T cells from PBMCs. The receptors were sampled from a human donor in good health.

The chain has TRBV7-2 and TRBJ2-1; 8 positions match TRBD2. Trimming at V came to 2 bases and at J to 5 bases, leaving 8 bases not matched to a gene. The CDR3 is made up of 16 amino acids. CDR1 SGHTA and CDR2 FQGNSA come from the germline V gene. CDR3 nucleotides: TGTGCCAGCAGCTTAACCCCGGCGGGAGGAAACAATGAGCAGTTCTTC. Residues: CASSLTPAGGNNEQFF.

In its sample, this clone was seen a few times. This sequence joins TRBV30 and TRBJ1-2, with D tentatively TRBD1 (6 bases). The CDR3 totals 15 residues. Trimming shortened V by 1 base and J by 7 bases, and 19 bases separated the two germline ends. The germline V gene has CDR1 GTSNPN and CDR2 SVGIG (reference sequence). Here the CDR3 reads CAWSARGRGIGGYTF. As DNA, the CDR3 is TGTGCCTGGAGTGCCCGGGGCAGGGGAATTGGTGGCTACACCTTC. Full variable domain (outside the CDR3, taken from reference TRBV30 and TRBJ1-2): SQTIHQWPATLVQPVGSPLSLECTVEGTSNPNLYWYRQAAGRGLQLLFYSVGIGQISSEVPQNLSASRPQDRQFILSSKKLLLSDSGFYLCAWSARGRGIGGYTFGSGTRLTVV.

The chain joins TRBV30 to TRBJ1-2; D uncertain. The CDR3 is 14 amino acids. CDR1 GTSNPN and CDR2 SVGIG come from the germline V gene (reference sequence). The V end lost 0 bases, the J end lost 6 bases, and 14 bases lay between the germline ends. The CDR3 DNA reads as TGTGCCTGGAGTGTATCAGAGCCCGTCCATGGCTACACCTTC. Translating it yields CAWSVSEPVHGYTF. Based on the CDR3 plus reference TRBV30 and TRBJ1-2, the full variable domain is SQTIHQWPATLVQPVGSPLSLECTVEGTSNPNLYWYRQAAGRGLQLLFYSVGIGQISSEVPQNLSASRPQDRQFILSSKKLLLSDSGFYLCAWSVSEPVHGYTFGSGTRLTVV.

This chain uses TRBV7-2 with TRBJ2-7; 10 nucleotides align to TRBD1. CDR1 and CDR2 from the germline V gene are SGHTA and FQGNSA. The V segment lost 5 bases and the J segment 2 bases; nucleotides outside the gene matches: 3. CDR3 length: 14 residues. The chain's CDR3 is CASSLGQGTYEQYF. The CDR3 DNA sequence: TGTGCCAGCAGCCTGGGACAGGGGACCTACGAGCAGTACTTC.

This clone was observed a handful of times. The chain couples TRBV3-1 (or the pseudogene TRBV3-2) to TRBJ2-3; TRBD1 or TRBD2 may be the D gene (5 bases each). V was cut by 1 base and J by 6 bases, with 11 bases left in between. CDR1 is LGHDT and CDR2 is YNNKEL in the germline V gene (reference sequence). This CDR3 is 14 amino acids long. The CDR3 DNA follows: TGTGCCAGCAGCCAAGTGAGGGGTAGGGATACGCAGTATTTT. Protein sequence: CASSQVRGRDTQYF.

This clone turned up a few times. The gene calls are TRBV25-1 and TRBJ1-2; the D is unclear. Per the germline V gene, CDR1 is MGHDK and CDR2 is SYGVNS. Deletions cut 1 base from V and 4 bases from J, with 7 bases between. The CDR3 extends over 13 amino acids. DNA for the CDR3: TGTGCCAGCAGTGAATTAACTACCTATGGCTACACCTTC. Amino acids: CASSELTTYGYTF.

The chain is built from TRBV2 and TRBJ1-2; 7 bases fit TRBD1. Per germline, CDR1 SNHLY and CDR2 FYNNEI. V lost 5 bases to trimming and J lost 0 bases; unmatched junction nucleotides: 6. The CDR3 sequence is 15 residues long. DNA for the CDR3: TGTGCCAGCAGTCAAGTGCAGGGGGCTAACTATGGCTACACCTTC. Translated: CASSQVQGANYGYTF.

This clone showed up just a few times. The chain couples TRBV5-4 to TRBJ1-2, with TRBD1 identical over 7 bases. CDR1 and CDR2 from the germline V gene are SGHNT and YYREEE (reference sequence). The CDR3 spans 14 residues. After removal of 0 bases from V and 8 bases from J, the junction contained 7 bases not matched to a gene. CDR3 in DNA: TGTGCCAGCAGCTTGGGAGGGACACAGGGGGGCTACACCTTC. Amino acid sequence: CASSLGGTQGGYTF. The complete variable domain, with remaining parts taken from reference TRBV5-4 and TRBJ1-2, reads ETGVTQSPTHLIKTRGQQVTLRCSSQSGHNTVSWYQQALGQGPQFIFQYYREEENGRGNFPPRFSGLQFPNYSSELNVNALELDDSALYLCASSLGGTQGGYTFGSGTRLTVV.

The chain uses TRBV6-6 and TRBJ1-1; D gene uncertain. The V gene lost 6 bases and the J gene lost 6 bases, with 8 bases spanning the gap. The CDR3 runs 11 residues. Germline CDR1 is MNHNY and CDR2 is SVGAGI (reference sequence). The CDR3 sequence: CASSRNAEAFF. The CDR3 DNA reads TGTGCCAGCAGCCGAAACGCTGAAGCTTTCTTT.

The genes are TRBV24-1 and TRBJ1-3; D is unclear. V lost 3 bases and J lost 1, with 9 bases in between. The CDR3 loop spans 15 amino acids. Per the germline V gene, CDR1 is KGHDR and CDR2 is SFDVKD. The CDR3 is CATSDPKGSGNTIYF. DNA for the CDR3: TGTGCCACCAGTGATCCTAAGGGTTCTGGAAACACCATATATTTT.

The chain is built from TRBV7-9 and TRBJ2-1, with TRBD2 matching 10 bases. Germline V gene lookup returns CDR1 SEHNR and CDR2 FQNEAQ (reference sequence). The trim removed 5 bases at V and 2 bases at J, leaving 3 bases unmatched. This CDR3 is built from 15 residues. In DNA, the CDR3 is TGTGCCAGCAGCCTCCTAGCGGGGGCCTACAATGAGCAGTTCTTC. Its protein is CASSLLAGAYNEQFF.

The chain carries TRBV5-1 and TRBJ2-1, with 10 bases matching TRBD2. With 7 bases clipped from V and 7 bases from J, the junction kept 8 bases outside the gene matches. The CDR3 totals 14 residues. CDR1 and CDR2 (germline): SGHRS, YFSETQ. The DNA for the CDR3 is TGCGCCAGCTTGTGGACTAGCGGTGGGAATGAGCAGTTCTTC. Translating gives CASLWTSGGNEQFF.